The rows below give T cell receptor beta chains drawn from one sample of a study of blood T cell repertoires in COVID-19. The assay was immunoSEQ multiplex PCR, and TCRdb's table has in-frame clones only and misses some. This sample has some 200,000 clones, with around 82% found just once. The specimen sequenced was PBMCs or T cells enriched from blood (not recorded which). These receptors were taken from a woman aged 55 to 70 with acute COVID-19. Both conserved end residues are part of each CDR3. A D gene is named only where the DNA matches it firmly. A clone size is listed for some rows: how often the clone was seen (once, few, many), or a class if it is expanded.

j_call,d_call,clone_size,v_call,cdr3_aa,cdr3_nt
TRBJ2-1,-,-,TRBV13,CASSFLMSRDILNEQFF,TGTGCCAGCAGCTTTTTAATGTCTCGGGACATTTTGAATGAGCAGTTCTTC
TRBJ2-1,-,-,TRBV25-1,CASIGGLNEQFF,TGTGCCAGCATAGGCGGGCTCAATGAGCAGTTCTTC
TRBJ2-7,TRBD1,-,TRBV6-5,CASTGGTYSYEQYF,TGTGCCAGCACAGGGGGAACCTACTCCTACGAGCAGTACTTC
TRBJ2-1,-,-,TRBV5-1,CASSFPRTGTVGGITYNEQFF,TGCGCCAGCAGCTTCCCAAGGACCGGGACAGTAGGGGGGATAACCTACAATGAGCAGTTCTTC
TRBJ1-2,-,few,TRBV6-5,CASRYGMGYTF,TGTGCCAGCCGATACGGGATGGGCTACACCTTC
TRBJ2-3,TRBD2,-,TRBV10-3,CATLGLAGVRDTQYF,TGTGCCACCCTGGGACTAGCGGGAGTTCGAGATACGCAGTATTTT
TRBJ2-1,TRBD2,-,TRBV7-2,CASSLWSGGVYNEQFF,TGTGCCAGCAGCTTATGGAGCGGGGGGGTATACAATGAGCAGTTCTTC
TRBJ1-2,-,-,TRBV6-1,CASNSDSYGYTF,TGTGCCAGCAACTCGGACAGCTATGGCTACACCTTC
TRBJ1-2,-,-,TRBV7-8,CASSINRASEGYTF,TGTGCCAGCAGCATTAACAGGGCTTCGGAAGGCTACACCTTC
TRBJ2-3,TRBD2,-,TRBV13,CASSLGGRAYTDTQYF,TGTGCCAGCAGCTTAGGAGGGAGGGCCTACACAGATACGCAGTATTTT
TRBJ1-2,-,-,TRBV29-1,CSVGEQTYGYTF,TGCAGCGTTGGGGAGCAGACCTATGGCTACACCTTC
TRBJ2-4,-,-,TRBV21-1,CASSNRDSTSGRTKNIQYF,TGTGCCAGCAGCAACCGAGATTCGACTAGCGGGAGAACCAAAAACATTCAGTACTTC
TRBJ1-1,-,-,TRBV3-1/TRBV3-2,CASSQDSPGVWNTEAFF,TGTGCCAGCAGCCAAGATTCGCCGGGAGTTTGGAACACTGAAGCTTTCTTT
TRBJ1-4,-,-,TRBV7-9,CASSQDSFAGELFF,TGTGCCAGCAGCCAGGACAGTTTTGCCGGAGAACTGTTTTTT
TRBJ1-3,-,-,TRBV5-1,CASHPGTLYSGNTIYF,TGCGCCAGCCATCCCGGGACACTATACTCTGGAAACACCATATATTTT
TRBJ2-3,TRBD1,-,TRBV5-1,CASSRQGQGNTDTQYF,TGCGCCAGCAGTCGCCAAGGACAGGGGAACACAGATACGCAGTATTTT
TRBJ1-1,TRBD1,-,TRBV19,CASSPHRTGSNTEAFF,TGTGCCAGTAGTCCGCACAGGACAGGATCGAACACTGAAGCTTTCTTT